This record looks at one T cell receptor beta chain sequence and its context. Its target is unknown. The entry originates in a study of T-cell memory formation after mild COVID-19. Study-level findings and limits: Later expanders leaned toward CD4+, whereas clones contracting from day 15 to 85 were balanced CD4/CD8. Among CD4+ contracting clones, most were CM and EM, and CD8+ ones EMRA.

Trimming took 5 bases from V and 2 from J; bases not matched to a gene: 11. Per the germline V gene, CDR1 is SGHTA and CDR2 is FQGTGA. CDR3 length: 17 residues. MiXCR, applied by TCRdb to the 5' RACE reads, yields one record per CDR3 protein. Of 92,000 or so distinct CDR3 sequences listed, over 12% were seen once; the top ten hold 39%. This chain uses TRBV7-3 with TRBJ2-1; TRBD2 matches 8 bases. Sequenced: PBMCs or a T cell subset sorted from them (not recorded which). This clonotype was obtained from a man aged 18 to 35 who had mild COVID-19 (a few samples of this study predate the infection). Cell type and time point are not known. CDR3 in DNA: TGTGCCAGCAGCGCTCCATCCGGGGGGGCCCCCTACAATGAGCAGTTCTTC. This encodes CASSAPSGGAPYNEQFF.